This T cell receptor (beta chain) was sequenced in a study of beta chain features in type 1 diabetes. The entirety of the isolated RNA underwent reverse transcription, so expressed TCRB transcripts were sequenced. Generated by immunoSEQ multiplex PCR, the TCRdb table keeps only in-frame clones and is missing some. The table lists under 95,000 clones, around a third of them singletons. V gave up 6 bases and J gave up 5 bases, with 10 bases separating them. Germline CDR1 DFQATT, CDR2 SNEGSKA (reference sequence). This CDR3 has 11 amino acids. The TCR was taken from a woman between 18 and 29 years old in good health. The genes are TRBV20-1 and TRBJ2-5; tentatively, D is TRBD1 (5 bases). The sample comprised stem cell memory CD4+ T cells from blood. The CDR3 nucleotides read TGCAGTGCCCCCGCAGGGGAGACCCAGTACTTC. It encodes CSAPAGETQYF.